The rows below give T cell receptor beta chains drawn from one sample of a study of blood T cell repertoires in COVID-19. Produced via immunoSEQ multiplex PCR; TCRdb's table is partial and in-frame only. The data hold 110,000 or so clones, with around 85% observed a single time. Sequenced input: peripheral blood. All receptors come from a human donor in a cohort sampled during active COVID-19. CDR3s include the opening cysteine and the closing phenylalanine or tryptophan. The D gene is left open where the match is weak. Clone size is given for some rows only: seen once, a few or many times, or a class if the clone is expanded.

size: NA
J: TRBJ2-1
V: TRBV6-5
D: TRBD1
DNA: TGTGCCAGCAACTCGGGACAGGCCAACAATGAGCAGTTCTTC
CDR3: CASNSGQANNEQFF

size: NA
J: TRBJ2-1
V: TRBV5-6
D: TRBD2
DNA: TGTGCCGAAGGGGCTAGCGGGGGCGATGAGCAGTTCTTC
CDR3: CAEGASGGDEQFF

size: NA
J: TRBJ1-3
V: TRBV5-1
D: TRBD1
DNA: TGCGCCAGCAGCAGGACAGGGGTATTCGGAAACACCATATATTTT
CDR3: CASSRTGVFGNTIYF

size: NA
J: TRBJ1-3
V: TRBV9
D: NA
DNA: TGTGCCAGCAGCCACCGACCGGCGGCTGGAAACACCATATATTTT
CDR3: CASSHRPAAGNTIYF

size: NA
J: TRBJ1-6
V: TRBV10-1
D: NA
DNA: TGCGCCAGCAGTGAGTCGGCAGGGGAGAATTCACCCCTCCACTTT
CDR3: CASSESAGENSPLHF

size: NA
J: TRBJ2-7
V: TRBV2
D: TRBD2
DNA: TGTGCCAGCAGCGACGCGATGGGACTAGTGAACGAGCAGTACTTC
CDR3: CASSDAMGLVNEQYF

size: NA
J: TRBJ2-1
V: TRBV12-5
D: TRBD2
DNA: TGTGCTAGTGGTTTGTCCGGACTAGCGGGGGGGGTTACCTACAATGAGCAGTTCTTC
CDR3: CASGLSGLAGGVTYNEQFF

size: NA
J: TRBJ2-5
V: TRBV6-1
D: TRBD2
DNA: TGTGCCAGCAGTGAACGGACTAGCGGGGGGTTTTCGCGAGAGACCCAGTACTTC
CDR3: CASSERTSGGFSRETQYF

size: NA
J: TRBJ1-6
V: TRBV19
D: NA
DNA: TGTGCCAGTAGCACCCCACCAAACTATTCACCCCTCCACTTT
CDR3: CASSTPPNYSPLHF

size: NA
J: TRBJ2-3
V: TRBV7-2
D: NA
DNA: TGTGCCAGCAGCTTACTCCCCACAGGGTTGGATACGCAGTATTTT
CDR3: CASSLLPTGLDTQYF

size: NA
J: TRBJ1-4
V: TRBV5-1
D: NA
DNA: TGCGCCAGCAGCTTGGGGGAGAAACTGTTTTTT
CDR3: CASSLGEKLFF

size: NA
J: TRBJ2-1
V: TRBV5-5
D: NA
DNA: TGTGCCAGCAGCTTCAGGTCCTACAATGAGCAGTTCTTC
CDR3: CASSFRSYNEQFF

size: NA
J: TRBJ1-5
V: TRBV2
D: NA
DNA: TGTGCCAGCGACAGGCGGAGCAATCAGCCCCAGCATTTT
CDR3: CASDRRSNQPQHF

size: NA
J: TRBJ1-5
V: TRBV3-1/TRBV3-2
D: NA
DNA: TGTGCCAGCAGCCAAGGGAGGGCTAGCGGTCAGCCCCAGCATTTT
CDR3: CASSQGRASGQPQHF

size: NA
J: TRBJ2-1
V: TRBV3-1/TRBV3-2
D: TRBD2
DNA: TGTGCCAGCAGCCGCAGACTAGCGGGGGGCACTGAGCAGTTCTTC
CDR3: CASSRRLAGGTEQFF

size: NA
J: TRBJ2-3
V: TRBV5-1
D: TRBD1
DNA: TGCGCCAGCAGACCCGGACAGGGGTCAGATACGCAGTATTTT
CDR3: CASRPGQGSDTQYF

size: NA
J: TRBJ2-5
V: TRBV20-1
D: TRBD1
DNA: TGCAGTCAGGGGGCGGGGGAGACCCAGTACTTC
CDR3: CSQGAGETQYF

size: NA
J: TRBJ2-2
V: TRBV18
D: NA
DNA: TGTGCCAGCTCACCATTTTCCGCCGGGGAGCTGTTTTTT
CDR3: CASSPFSAGELFF

size: NA
J: TRBJ1-1
V: TRBV7-8
D: TRBD1
DNA: TGTGCCAGCAGCTTAGCCGGGACAGGGGATGAAGCTTTCTTT
CDR3: CASSLAGTGDEAFF

size: few
J: TRBJ2-1
V: TRBV7-2
D: NA
DNA: TGTGCCAGCAGCTTAGGACTAGGTTCCGTCAATGAGCAGTTCTTC
CDR3: CASSLGLGSVNEQFF